This passage covers 9 T cell receptor beta chains from one sample sequenced in a study of Graves' ophthalmopathy and Graves' hyperthyroidism (dated by TCRdb to the late 2010s). Sequencing was performed on an Illumina HiSeq 2000. TCR beta CDR3 regions were amplified from RNA transcripts for repertoire sequencing. The first round was an RT-PCR using HTBI primers with the Qiagen OneStep RT-PCR kit, and this first round was followed by a second-round multiplex PCR, then size selection and purification. TCRdb reprocessed the public reads (quality trimming at Q25 with fastp, clone calling with MiXCR) and kept in-frame beta chains. When rows share a CDR3 protein, they turn into one entry using the most common DNA and genes. This sample has approximately 640,000 distinct CDR3 sequences in its table, and roughly two fifths of those were observed once. Of the sample, over 2.5% falls within the top ten clones.

What was sequenced was peripheral blood. The source of these receptors is an adult man with Graves' ophthalmopathy.

This clonotype appeared many times. V is TRBV10-3 and J is TRBJ1-5; D remains unclear. Germline V gives CDR1 ENHRY, CDR2 SYGVKD. This CDR3 spans 14 amino acids. Trimming cost V 4 bases and J 1 base, with 8 bases left between them. The CDR3 loop is CAISALGSNQPQHF. The CDR3 nucleotides are TGTGCCATCAGTGCCCTTGGGAGCAATCAGCCCCAGCATTTT.

This clonotype was seen repeatedly, ten times or more. This chain uses TRBV7-8 with TRBJ1-2; 8 positions match TRBD1. Losses at the gene ends were 5 bases for V and 5 bases for J; bases not matched to a gene: 7. The germline CDR1 and CDR2 sequences are SGHVS and FQNEAQ. The CDR3 contains 14 residues. The CDR3 here is CASSVDRAGYGYTF. DNA for the CDR3: TGTGCCAGCAGCGTGGACAGGGCGGGATATGGCTACACCTTC.

This clonotype was observed at least ten times. J is TRBJ2-2 and V is TRBV7-2, with no clear D. The CDR3 totals 17 residues. V lost 1 base and J lost 2, with 14 bases in between. Germline CDR1 is SGHTA and CDR2 is FQGNSA. The CDR3 DNA reads as TGTGCCAGCAGCTTAGATGGGTCTACCGGAAACACCGGGGAGCTGTTTTTT. Translated, it gives CASSLDGSTGNTGELFF.

At least ten counts were recorded for this clonotype. J is TRBJ1-5 and V is TRBV7-3; 9 bases are shared with TRBD1. The CDR3 has 13 residues. CDR1 is SGHTA and CDR2 is FQGTGA in the germline V gene. Trimming cost V 5 bases and J 9 bases; bases outside gene matches: 5. The CDR3 DNA reads TGTGCCAGCAGCGCCGGACAGGGGATGCCCCAGCATTTT. Protein: CASSAGQGMPQHF.

The table lists this clonotype with many counts. J is TRBJ1-4 and V is TRBV5-8; 7 positions match TRBD1. Germline CDR1 is SGHTS and CDR2 is YDEGEE. V lost 4 bases to trimming and J lost 6 bases; unmatched junction nucleotides: 6. This CDR3 contains 14 residues. CDR3 nucleotides: TGTGCCAGCAGCACAGGGGTGGCGGATGAAAAACTGTTTTTT. Amino acids: CASSTGVADEKLFF.

This clonotype came up many times. J is TRBJ1-2 and V is TRBV19; no reliable D call. The CDR3 extends over 14 amino acids. Germline V gene lookup returns CDR1 LNHDA and CDR2 SQIVND (reference sequence). Trimming left V 1 base short and J 1 base short, with 7 bases between. The CDR3 sequence is CASSIARNNYGYTF. The CDR3 region has the DNA TGTGCCAGTAGTATAGCCCGAAATAACTATGGCTACACCTTC.

As regards this clonotype: A much larger clone sits a single nucleotide away, making a read error possible. The rearrangement uses TRBV7-4 and TRBJ1-1; 9 nucleotides line up with TRBD1. The CDR3 is made up of 16 amino acids. Germline CDR1 reads SGHVT; CDR2 reads SQSDAQ. The ends lost 5 bases at V and 7 bases at J; junction bases unmatched: 14. In DNA, the CDR3 is TGTGCCAGCAGCCCACTCCTACAGGGGGCCCGGGGTGAAGCTTTCTTT. Amino acid sequence: CASSPLLQGARGEAFF.

The chain recombines TRBV19 with TRBJ1-1; TRBD1 might be the D (5 bases). CDR3 length equals 16 residues. Trimming left V 0 bases short and J 4 bases short, with 15 bases between. Germline V lookup: CDR1 LNHDA, CDR2 SQIVND (reference sequence). The CDR3 spells CASSIDRGGLGTEAFF. CDR3 DNA sequence: TGTGCCAGTAGTATAGATCGGGGGGGGTTGGGCACTGAAGCTTTCTTT.

V gene TRBV25-1 combines with J gene TRBJ1-4; 10 nucleotides match TRBD1. This CDR3 has 17 residues. J gave up 3 bases and V 2 bases, and 6 bases lay outside the gene matches. Per the germline V gene, CDR1 is MGHDK and CDR2 is SYGVNS. CDR3 DNA: TGTGCCAGCAGTGAACGGGGGACAGGGGTATCTAATGAAAAACTGTTTTTT. It codes for CASSERGTGVSNEKLFF.